Each of the 13 T cell receptor beta chains below was sequenced from the same sample in a study of blood T cells in healthy people across ages. Combining a sample-barcoded 5' primer with a J-beta primer mix, a second PCR ran for 7 to 11 cycles. TCRdb re-called the 5' RACE reads through MiXCR, storing one row per CDR3 protein. Of some 1.1 million distinct CDR3 sequences listed, roughly two fifths are singletons. The material sequenced was blood. The receptors originated from a young man in good health.

The chain uses TRBV4-3 and TRBJ2-7; D is perhaps TRBD1 (5 bases). Germline V gives CDR1 LGHNA, CDR2 YSLEER. The CDR3 has 13 amino acids. Trimming cost V 3 bases and J 4 bases, with 10 bases left between them. CDR3 sequence reads: CASSHRGAYEQYF. In DNA, the CDR3 is TGCGCCAGCAGCCATAGGGGTGCTTACGAGCAGTACTTC.

This clonotype was observed a few times. The rearrangement links TRBV4-3 to TRBJ1-6, with 7 bases matching TRBD1. The CDR3 is 16 amino acids. V was clipped by 0 bases and J by 7 bases; unmatched bases: 6. CDR1 is LGHNA and CDR2 is YSLEER in the germline V gene. The DNA of the CDR3 is TGCGCCAGCAGCCAAGACAGGACAGGCCGAAATTCACCCCTCCACTTT. Translation: CASSQDRTGRNSPLHF.

This clonotype has more than one count but fewer than ten. The chain is built from TRBV4-2 and TRBJ1-1; tentative D call: TRBD1 (5 bases). There are 15 residues in the CDR3. CDR1 and CDR2 (germline): LGHNA, YNFKEQ. V was trimmed by 4 bases and J by 1 base, leaving 13 bases between them. The CDR3: CASSPGTVGNTEAFF. The CDR3 region has the DNA TGTGCCAGCAGCCCCGGGACCGTTGGGAACACTGAAGCTTTCTTT.

This chain connects TRBV30 to TRBJ2-1, with TRBD1 matching over 8 bases. This CDR3 spans 13 amino acids. Germline V gene sequence: CDR1 GTSNPN, CDR2 SVGIG (reference sequence). With 5 bases clipped from V and 7 bases from J, the junction kept 7 bases outside the gene matches. The CDR3 DNA reads TGTGCCTGGGATCGACAGGGGATAAATGAGCAGTTCTTC. This encodes CAWDRQGINEQFF. Full variable domain (remainder filled in from reference TRBV30 and TRBJ2-1): SQTIHQWPATLVQPVGSPLSLECTVEGTSNPNLYWYRQAAGRGLQLLFYSVGIGQISSEVPQNLSASRPQDRQFILSSKKLLLSDSGFYLCAWDRQGINEQFFGPGTRLTVL.

This clonotype was counted ten times or more. V is TRBV12-3 or TRBV12-4 and J is TRBJ1-2, with D unresolved. The CDR3 has 13 residues. Trimming left V 5 bases short and J 7 bases short, with 14 bases between. The CDR3 loop reads CASSPNLGIGYTF. As DNA, the CDR3 is TGTGCCAGCAGTCCCAATTTAGGGATTGGCTACACCTTC.

Turning to this clonotype: One junction end disagrees with the germline gene, perhaps due to a read error. V is TRBV20-1 and J is TRBJ2-7; D is possibly TRBD1 (5 bases). The germline CDR1 and CDR2 sequences are DFQATT and SNEGSKA (reference sequence). The CDR3 is 13 amino acids. The CDR3 nucleotides are TGCAGCGCTAGAGATAGGACATCCTACGAGCAGTACTTC. Amino acid sequence: CSARDRTSYEQYF.

As to this clonotype: One junction end does not reproduce the germline sequence, and a read error may be involved. The V call is TRBV5-1, the J call TRBJ2-1; D unclear. CDR3 length equals 14 residues. The germline gives CDR1 SGHRS, CDR2 YFSETQ. As DNA, the CDR3 is TGCGCCAGCAGCTTGCCCGGGCTGAGCAATGAGCGGTTCTTC. This translates into CASSLPGLSNERFF.

The chain employs TRBV10-3 and TRBJ2-7; TRBD1 aligns across 8 bases. Germline values: CDR1 ENHRY, CDR2 SYGVKD. The length of the CDR3 is 15 residues. Trimming cost V 4 bases and J 3 bases; bases outside gene matches: 8. The CDR3 reads CAISARETGDYEQYF. The CDR3, as DNA: TGTGCCATCAGTGCAAGGGAGACAGGGGACTACGAGCAGTACTTC.

V is TRBV5-5 and J is TRBJ2-7; D not certain. The V gene's germline CDR1 is SGHKS and CDR2 YYEKEE (reference sequence). Trimming left V 5 bases short and J 0 bases short, with 12 bases between. The CDR3 loop spans 14 amino acids. The CDR3, as DNA: TGTGCCAGCAGTATCCCTCTCCCCTCCTACGAGCAGTACTTC. The encoded protein is CASSIPLPSYEQYF.

The chain has TRBV12-3 or TRBV12-4 and TRBJ2-1; 8 nucleotides agree with TRBD2. The end of the DNA fits TRBJ2-7 better, so the J call may be wrong. This CDR3 is 13 amino acids long. CDR3 nucleotide sequence: TGTGCCAGCAGAATAGGGCGGGGGGATGAGCAGTACTTC. The encoded protein is CASRIGRGDEQYF.

The chain carries TRBV6-4 and TRBJ2-3, with D possibly called TRBD1 or TRBD2 (5 bases each). The CDR3 runs 14 residues. Germline V gene data show CDR1 as MRHNA and CDR2 as SNTAGT. V was trimmed by 5 bases and J by 4 bases, leaving 13 bases between them. The CDR3 here is CASSPGLESDTQYF. Written as DNA, the CDR3 is TGTGCCAGCAGTCCGGGGCTAGAGTCAGATACGCAGTATTTT.

The sample holds a few counts of this clonotype. V is TRBV7-2 and J is TRBJ1-2; 8 bases map to TRBD1. The CDR3 runs 16 residues. The V gene's germline CDR1 is SGHTA and CDR2 FQGNSA. V lost 2 bases, J lost 1 base, and 6 bases stayed unmatched. The CDR3 DNA follows: TGTGCCAGCAGCTTAATGGCAGGGGGCGGTAACTATGGCTACACCTTC. It is translated as CASSLMAGGGNYGYTF.

The V and J genes are TRBV6-2 or TRBV6-3 and TRBJ1-2; the D is unclear. V shed 0 bases and J shed 4 bases, with 6 bases lying between them. Germline CDR1 reads MNHEY; CDR2 reads SVGEGT. This CDR3 has 13 residues. CDR3 sequence reads: CASSYSPTYGYTF. The CDR3 bases are TGTGCCAGCAGTTACTCCCCTACCTATGGCTACACCTTC.